The rows below give T cell receptor beta chains drawn from one sample of a study of cytomegalovirus exposure and HLA in healthy donors. The assay was immunoSEQ multiplex PCR, and TCRdb's table has in-frame clones only and misses some. The sample has some 150,000 clones, 82% seen once; the top ten hold less than 10%. The specimen was PBMCs. These receptors were collected from a woman in her forties or fifties in good health and CMV-seropositive. Each CDR3 is given with its conserved first and last residue. D genes are given only for firm matches. Some rows have no size entry. The others give once, few or many, or a class for an expanded clone.

TGTGCCAGCAGCGAAAGCCTGGGACAGGGTAGCGAGCAGTACTTC,CASSESLGQGSEQYF,TRBD1,few,TRBJ2-7,TRBV27
TGTGCCAGCAGGCGAGCGACAGTCTGGAACACTGAAGCTTTCTTT,CASRRATVWNTEAFF,.,.,TRBJ1-1,TRBV2
TGTGCCAGCTCCCGCCCCAGGGGGACCGGGGAGCTGTTTTTT,CASSRPRGTGELFF,TRBD1,once,TRBJ2-2,TRBV27
TGTGCCAGCGGAGACACGTCTGGAGGTTCGGATGAGCAGTTCTTC,CASGDTSGGSDEQFF,.,medium-sized,TRBJ2-1,TRBV6-1
TGCGCCAGCAGCCAGGGACTAGCGGGTAAATACAATGAGCAGTTCTTC,CASSQGLAGKYNEQFF,TRBD2,few,TRBJ2-1,TRBV4-1
TGTGCCAGCAGCTTGGGGAGGGGCGAGCAGTACTTC,CASSLGRGEQYF,.,.,TRBJ2-7,TRBV5-5
TGTGCCAGCAGCTCATTCCCGGGACAGGGGAGGAATGAGCAGTTCTTC,CASSSFPGQGRNEQFF,TRBD1,.,TRBJ2-1,TRBV7-2
TGTGCCAGCACCACCGGACTAGCGTCCTACGAGCAGTACTTC,CASTTGLASYEQYF,TRBD2,.,TRBJ2-7,TRBV2
TGCGCCAGCAGCTTCACAGACGGAGGGCCCCACGAGCAGTACTTC,CASSFTDGGPHEQYF,.,.,TRBJ2-7,TRBV5-1
TGTGCCAGCAACCCCCGGACAGGGTGGTACGAGCAGTACTTC,CASNPRTGWYEQYF,TRBD1,.,TRBJ2-7,TRBV28
TGCGCCAGCAGCCAAGTCAGGGGGAATCTCTTCCTCCACTTT,CASSQVRGNLFLHF,TRBD1,.,TRBJ1-6,TRBV4-1
TGTGCCAGCACTCGCGTTATTGGTCGGGGGACCTACGAGCAGTACTTC,CASTRVIGRGTYEQYF,.,.,TRBJ2-7,TRBV2
TGTGCCTGGACCAGGGGGGTCCCAGAGACCCAGTACTTC,CAWTRGVPETQYF,.,.,TRBJ2-5,TRBV30
TGTGCCACCAGCAGAGCGTACCTGACAGGGGATCAGCCCCAGCATTTT,CATSRAYLTGDQPQHF,TRBD1,.,TRBJ1-5,TRBV15
TGTGCCAGCAGTTCGGGACAGTTCTCTGGAAACACCATATATTTT,CASSSGQFSGNTIYF,TRBD1,few,TRBJ1-3,TRBV6-5
TGTGCCAGCTCGTCGAGCGGGGGGGCGCGAGAGACCCAGTACTTC,CASSSSGGARETQYF,TRBD2,.,TRBJ2-5,TRBV18
TGCAGCGCGGGGGGGACTAGCGGGACGGACTGGACCGGGGAGCTGTTTTTT,CSAGGTSGTDWTGELFF,TRBD2,once,TRBJ2-2,TRBV29-1
TGTGCCAGCAGTCTTGGACGAGGGGAAGCTTTCTTT,CASSLGRGEAFF,.,few,TRBJ1-1,TRBV28
TGTGCCAGCAGAGTTGAAAGCGGTAATAATTCACCCCTCCACTTT,CASRVESGNNSPLHF,.,.,TRBJ1-6,TRBV6-1
TGTGCCAGTAGTATAGATCTAGGACATAGACCCGAGGAGCTGTTTTTT,CASSIDLGHRPEELFF,.,.,TRBJ2-2,TRBV19
TGTGCCAGCAGCCTCAGACAGGGGGACTCCTATAATTCACCCCTCCACTTT,CASSLRQGDSYNSPLHF,TRBD1,few,TRBJ1-6,TRBV7-8
TGTGCCAGTAGTTCCCGGGACAGCAGAAATGATCAGCCCCAGCATTTT,CASSSRDSRNDQPQHF,TRBD1,.,TRBJ1-5,TRBV19
TGTGCCAGTAGTCTATCTCCAACCTACGAGCAGTACTTC,CASSLSPTYEQYF,.,few,TRBJ2-7,TRBV19
TGCGCCAGCAGCCAAGAGACTTACAATGAGCAGTTCTTC,CASSQETYNEQFF,.,.,TRBJ2-1,TRBV4-3
TGTGCCAGTAGTAGAGACAGTTTTAGCAATCAGCCCCAGCATTTT,CASSRDSFSNQPQHF,.,.,TRBJ1-5,TRBV19
TGTGCCAGCAGGGGACAGGGAGTAGGTCCAGATACGCAGTATTTT,CASRGQGVGPDTQYF,TRBD1,.,TRBJ2-3,TRBV6-6
TGTGCTAGTGGTGGACAGTCGAACTATGGCTACACCTTC,CASGGQSNYGYTF,.,.,TRBJ1-2,TRBV12-5
TGTGCCAGCAGTGTTGACAGGGGGCTGGGTGAAAAACTGTTTTTT,CASSVDRGLGEKLFF,TRBD1,.,TRBJ1-4,TRBV27
TGTGCCAGCAGCCCTAGGGGGGGCCGGGGCACAGATACGCAGTATTTT,CASSPRGGRGTDTQYF,.,.,TRBJ2-3,TRBV11-3
TGTGCCAGCAGTGGTGGCAGGTACAGCTCCTACGAGCAGTACTTC,CASSGGRYSSYEQYF,.,.,TRBJ2-7,TRBV6-1
TGTGCCAGCACCCCCGGCGGGGGGCGGGTCTCTGGAAACACCATATATTTT,CASTPGGGRVSGNTIYF,.,.,TRBJ1-3,TRBV28
TGTGCCGGCAGCGGAACAGGGGCGGGTTATCACTATGGCTACACCTTC,CAGSGTGAGYHYGYTF,TRBD1,.,TRBJ1-2,TRBV5-4
TGTGCCACCAGCAGAAAAAGTCCTGATCTGGCGGGACTAGCGGACAACAATGAGCAGTTCTTC,CATSRKSPDLAGLADNNEQFF,TRBD2,.,TRBJ2-1,TRBV15
TGTGCCACCCCCCCTGCCACTAGCCGCTACAATGAGCAGTTCTTC,CATPPATSRYNEQFF,.,.,TRBJ2-1,TRBV6-1
TGTGCCAGCAGCCGGGACAGTTACTACGAGCAGTACTTC,CASSRDSYYEQYF,TRBD1,few,TRBJ2-7,TRBV6-1
TGTGCCTGGAGCTTGGACAGTTTTGCCCACGAGCAGTACTTC,CAWSLDSFAHEQYF,.,.,TRBJ2-7,TRBV30
TGTGCCATCAGTGGGGGACGGGAGTACAGTGAGCAGTTCTTC,CAISGGREYSEQFF,.,.,TRBJ2-1,TRBV10-3
TGTGCCAGCAGTTACCCGCAGGAGGCACGTGAAAAACTGTTTTTT,CASSYPQEAREKLFF,.,.,TRBJ1-4,TRBV6-6
TGTGCCACCAAGGACAGCCTGAACACTGAAGCTTTCTTT,CATKDSLNTEAFF,.,.,TRBJ1-1,TRBV19
TGTGCCAGCAGCCAAGACATTCCATGGGGGCCTAGCGGGAACACCGGGGAGCTGTTTTTT,CASSQDIPWGPSGNTGELFF,.,.,TRBJ2-2,TRBV14
TGTGCCAGCAGTTACGCGGGGGTAACAGATACGCAGTATTTT,CASSYAGVTDTQYF,TRBD2,.,TRBJ2-3,TRBV6-5
TGTGCCAGCAGCCCTGGACAGGGGTACGGCTACACCTTC,CASSPGQGYGYTF,TRBD1,.,TRBJ1-2,TRBV11-2
TGTGCCAGCTCACCAGTTGACAGGATGAACACTGAAGCTTTCTTT,CASSPVDRMNTEAFF,.,.,TRBJ1-1,TRBV18
TGTGCCTGGAGTGGGAGGCAGCCTAATCAGCCCCAGCATTTT,CAWSGRQPNQPQHF,.,.,TRBJ1-5,TRBV30
TGTGCCAGCAGTTTCCCGAGGGGGGGACTAGCGGGAGAAAGGTCCTACGAGCAGTACTTC,CASSFPRGGLAGERSYEQYF,TRBD2,few,TRBJ2-7,TRBV28
TGCGCCAGCAGCTTGGTTACAGGCCCGAACTATGGCTACACCTTC,CASSLVTGPNYGYTF,.,.,TRBJ1-2,TRBV5-1
TGTGCCAGCAGCGGAGAGGGCACAGGGTACAGGGCTATTTCTGGGGCCAACGGCCTGACTTTC,CASSGEGTGYRAISGANGLTF,.,.,TRBJ2-6,TRBV9
TGTGCCAGCAGCTCAAGGGACAGTAGGTTTGGCTACACCTTC,CASSSRDSRFGYTF,TRBD1,few,TRBJ1-2,TRBV7-2
TGTGCCAGGGGGGGGCAGTGGGCCAACGTCCTGACTTTC,CARGGQWANVLTF,.,.,TRBJ2-6,TRBV6-4
TGTGCTTGCGGGGGAGTGGAGACCCAGTACTTC,CACGGVETQYF,TRBD2,.,TRBJ2-5,TRBV7-7
TGTGCCAGCAGTTCTGGTAAGGGGATGGCCAGCTCCTACACCTTC,CASSSGKGMASSYTF,.,.,TRBJ1-2,TRBV28
TGTGCCAGCAGCTTAAATCACGCGGGGGGGCAGGGGACCCAGTACTTC,CASSLNHAGGQGTQYF,TRBD2,.,TRBJ2-5,TRBV7-2
TGTGCCAGCAGTGGCCAGCGGTCCTACAATGAGCAGTTCTTC,CASSGQRSYNEQFF,.,.,TRBJ2-1,TRBV27
TGTGCCAGCCTGACAGGTTTTCCCTACAATGAGCAGTTCTTC,CASLTGFPYNEQFF,.,few,TRBJ2-1,TRBV2
TGTGCCAGCAGTTACAGAGCCAGGGCTGGCTATGGCTACACCTTC,CASSYRARAGYGYTF,.,.,TRBJ1-2,TRBV6-5
TGTGCCAGCCTTGGGACAGGGGGAGCTGAAGCTTTCTTT,CASLGTGGAEAFF,TRBD1,.,TRBJ1-1,TRBV5-3
TGTGCCAGCAGTGGGACAGCCAGCACTGAAGCTTTCTTT,CASSGTASTEAFF,.,.,TRBJ1-1,TRBV2
TGTGCCAGCGGACAGTACACCGGGGAGCTGTTTTTT,CASGQYTGELFF,.,.,TRBJ2-2,TRBV6-1
TGCGCCAGCAGCCAAAGCGGGGGGGCCTTGCCAGATACGCAGTATTTT,CASSQSGGALPDTQYF,TRBD2,.,TRBJ2-3,TRBV4-1